A selection of T cell receptor beta chains follows, all from one sample in a study of CD8+CD57+ T cells in acquired aplastic anemia. TCRdb fed the reads into MiXCR, producing one record per CDR3 protein. In the table there are about 210,000 distinct CDR3 sequences, about 59% of which are singletons. The source material was sorted CD4+, CD8+, or CD8+CD57+ T cells (not recorded which) from PBMCs. These receptors were collected from a human donor in good health. Each CDR3 is given with its conserved first and last residue. Each record gives: clone size, D gene, V gene, J gene, CDR3 protein, CDR3 DNA. The D gene is left open where the match is weak. The size entry is marked missing in some rows and otherwise reads once, few, many or a size class.

>few|TRBD1|TRBV7-2|TRBJ1-1
CASSEDFPGTGSEAFF
TGTGCCAGCAGCGAAGACTTCCCCGGGACAGGGTCCGAAGCTTTCTTT
>-|TRBD1|TRBV7-2|TRBJ1-6
CASSVGGIGSPLHF
TGTGCCAGCAGCGTAGGGGGCATCGGTTCACCCCTCCACTTT
>-|TRBD2|TRBV29-1|TRBJ2-3
CSVGTSGSGGDTQYF
TGCAGCGTCGGGACTAGCGGGAGTGGAGGAGATACGCAGTATTTT
>-|TRBD1|TRBV7-3|TRBJ2-1
CAGSGQGNNEQLF
TGTGCCGGCAGCGGACAGGGGAACAATGAGCAGCTCTTC
>-|-|TRBV19|TRBJ2-7
CASSTGAGYEQYF
TGTGCCAGTAGTACGGGGGCAGGATACGAGCAGTACTTC
>-|-|TRBV2|TRBJ1-2
CASSDGGTGANYGYTF
TGTGCCAGCAGTGATGGGGGGACGGGAGCTAACTATGGCTACACCTTC
>few|-|TRBV24-1|TRBJ2-7
CATSDLAGYEQYF
TGTGCCACCAGTGATTTGGCGGGGTACGAGCAGTACTTC
>-|-|TRBV7-9|TRBJ1-5
CASSFWGQPQHF
TGTGCCAGCAGCTTTTGGGGACAGCCCCAGCATTTT
>many|-|TRBV7-9|TRBJ1-4
CASSPPGGDVGSNEKLFF
TGTGCCAGCAGCCCACCTGGGGGGGATGTCGGCTCTAATGAAAAACTGTTTTTT
>many|TRBD1|TRBV4-1|TRBJ1-3
CASSQDLGQSPNTIYF
TGCGCCAGCAGCCAAGATCTGGGACAGTCTCCGAACACCATATATTTT
>few|-|TRBV27|TRBJ2-1
CASLAGARGNEQFF
TGTGCCTCCCTGGCGGGGGCCCGTGGCAATGAGCAGTTCTTC
>many|TRBD1|TRBV5-5|TRBJ1-5
CASRPDRGPYQPQHF
TGTGCCAGCAGACCGGACAGGGGGCCGTATCAGCCCCAGCATTTT
>-|-|TRBV14|TRBJ2-3
CASSPGDYTDTQYF
TGTGCCAGCAGCCCAGGGGATTACACAGATACGCAGTATTTT
>-|-|TRBV9|TRBJ2-5
CASSPSGGGMGEETQYF
TGTGCCAGCAGCCCCAGTGGGGGGGGCATGGGAGAAGAGACCCAGTACTTC
>-|-|TRBV4-3|TRBJ1-3
CASSQNTGYTIYF
TGCGCCAGCAGCCAGAACACAGGATACACCATATATTTT
>-|TRBD1|TRBV7-9|TRBJ2-7
CASSSGRSTGDYEQYF
TGTGCCAGCAGCTCAGGTAGATCGACAGGGGACTACGAGCAGTACTTC
>-|TRBD2|TRBV9|TRBJ2-3
CASSVDITSGIDTQYF
TGTGCCAGCAGCGTAGATATAACTAGCGGGATTGATACGCAGTATTTT
>-|TRBD2|TRBV20-1|TRBJ2-3
CSARAAELAGKGDTQYF
TGCAGTGCTAGAGCGGCCGAACTAGCGGGGAAGGGGGATACGCAGTATTTT
>-|-|TRBV7-6|TRBJ2-7
CASRLDRQWGSYEQYF
TGTGCCAGCAGGTTGGACAGACAATGGGGGTCCTACGAGCAGTACTTC
>-|-|TRBV12-3/TRBV12-4|TRBJ2-5
CASLTQGRAQETQYF
TGTGCCAGCCTCACGCAGGGGCGGGCCCAAGAGACCCAGTACTTC
>-|-|TRBV20-1|TRBJ1-2
CSATGHQESYGYTF
TGCAGTGCAACGGGACACCAAGAGTCCTATGGCTACACCTTC
>once|-|TRBV20-1|TRBJ2-5
CSALGRGRAQETQYF
TGCAGTGCCCTAGGCAGGGGGAGGGCCCAAGAGACCCAGTACTTC
>-|-|TRBV20-1|TRBJ2-1
CSARMRFGPYNEQFF
TGCAGTGCTAGAATGAGATTTGGGCCGTACAATGAGCAGTTCTTC
>few|-|TRBV19|TRBJ2-1
CASRTTTTLYNEQFF
TGTGCCAGTAGGACGACTACCACTCTCTACAATGAGCAGTTCTTC
>few|TRBD1|TRBV25-1|TRBJ1-3
CASSAAGQGAGNTIYF
TGTGCCAGCAGTGCCGCTGGGCAGGGGGCTGGAAACACCATATATTTT
>few|-|TRBV24-1|TRBJ1-6
CATNVRQVDSPLHF
TGTGCCACCAATGTAAGGCAGGTTGATTCACCCCTCCACTTT
>-|-|TRBV2|TRBJ2-3
CASSPNRRDTQYF
TGTGCCAGCAGTCCTAATCGCCGAGATACGCAGTATTTT